The entry below gives a single T cell receptor (beta chain) sequence along with its context. One Seattle source followed patients from active infection through their disease course. The CDR3 totals 15 residues. With 3 bases removed from V and 8 bases from J, the gap between germline ends came to 18 bases. From germline, CDR1 is SGDLS and CDR2 YYNGEE. Produced via immunoSEQ multiplex PCR; TCRdb's table is partial and in-frame only. The sample shows fewer than 300,000 clones, roughly 83% of them seen only once. These data originate in a study of blood T cell repertoires in COVID-19. In the study overall: The cDNA or gDNA used as material had been derived from T cells, B-cell-depleted T cells, or PBMCs.

The TCR originated in a human donor with COVID-19, enrolled during active disease. The donor label of this sample is uncertain. The V call is TRBV9, the J call TRBJ2-1; a possible D gene is TRBD2 (7 bases). What was sequenced was peripheral blood. Here the CDR3 reads CASSAWPGGGDEQFF. CDR3 in DNA: TGTGCCAGCAGCGCGTGGCCTGGGGGGGGCGATGAGCAGTTCTTC.